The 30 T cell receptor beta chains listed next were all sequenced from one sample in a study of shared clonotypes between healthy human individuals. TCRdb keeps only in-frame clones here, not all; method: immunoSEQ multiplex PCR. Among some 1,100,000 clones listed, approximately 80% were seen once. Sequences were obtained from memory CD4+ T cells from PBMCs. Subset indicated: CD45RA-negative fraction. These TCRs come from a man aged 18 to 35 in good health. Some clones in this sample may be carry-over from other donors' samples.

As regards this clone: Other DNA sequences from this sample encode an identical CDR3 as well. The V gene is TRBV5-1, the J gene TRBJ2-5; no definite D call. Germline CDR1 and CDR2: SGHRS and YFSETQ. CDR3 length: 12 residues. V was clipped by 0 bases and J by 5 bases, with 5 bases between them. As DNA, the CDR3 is TGCGCCAGCAGCTTGGGCCTGGAGACCCAGTACTTC. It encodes CASSLGLETQYF.

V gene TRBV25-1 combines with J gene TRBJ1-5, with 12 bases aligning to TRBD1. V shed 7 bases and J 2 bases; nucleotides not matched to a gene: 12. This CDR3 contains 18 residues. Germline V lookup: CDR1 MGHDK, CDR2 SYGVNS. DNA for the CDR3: TGTGCCAGCACGAAACACCGGGACAGGGGGCTCGGCAATCAGCCCCAGCATTTT. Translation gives CASTKHRDRGLGNQPQHF.

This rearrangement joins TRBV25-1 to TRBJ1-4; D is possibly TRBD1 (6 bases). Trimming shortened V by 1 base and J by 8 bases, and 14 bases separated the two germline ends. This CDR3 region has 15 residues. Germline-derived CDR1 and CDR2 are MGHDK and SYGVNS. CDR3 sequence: CASSESTGAGEKLFF. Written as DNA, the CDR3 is TGTGCCAGCAGTGAATCGACGGGGGCCGGCGAAAAACTGTTTTTT.

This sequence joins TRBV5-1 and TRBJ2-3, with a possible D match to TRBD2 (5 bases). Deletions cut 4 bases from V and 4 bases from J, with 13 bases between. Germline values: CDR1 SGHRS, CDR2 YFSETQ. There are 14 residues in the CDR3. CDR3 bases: TGCGCCAGCAGCCCGGACTCCCCGGCAGATACGCAGTATTTT. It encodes CASSPDSPADTQYF.

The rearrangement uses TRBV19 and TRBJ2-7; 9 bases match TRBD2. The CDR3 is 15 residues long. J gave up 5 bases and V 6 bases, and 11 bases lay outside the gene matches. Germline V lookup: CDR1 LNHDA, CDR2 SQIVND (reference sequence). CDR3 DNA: TGTGCCAGTAGAGATAGAGCTAGCGGGAACGACGAGCAGTACTTC. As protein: CASRDRASGNDEQYF.

In DNA form, the CDR3 reads TGTGCCAGCAGCTCTTGGGACAGTGGCTACGAGCAGTACTTC. Amino acids: CASSSWDSGYEQYF. The genes are TRBV7-8 and TRBJ2-7; 7 positions agree with TRBD1. The CDR3 loop spans 14 amino acids. The germline gives CDR1 SGHVS, CDR2 FQNEAQ. J gave up 3 bases and V 4 bases, and 6 bases lay outside the gene matches.

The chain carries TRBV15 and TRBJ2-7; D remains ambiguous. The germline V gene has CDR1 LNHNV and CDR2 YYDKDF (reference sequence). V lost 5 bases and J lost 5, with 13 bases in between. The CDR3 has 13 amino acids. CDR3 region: CATSLARGHEQYF. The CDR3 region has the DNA TGTGCCACCAGCTTAGCTAGAGGCCACGAGCAGTACTTC.

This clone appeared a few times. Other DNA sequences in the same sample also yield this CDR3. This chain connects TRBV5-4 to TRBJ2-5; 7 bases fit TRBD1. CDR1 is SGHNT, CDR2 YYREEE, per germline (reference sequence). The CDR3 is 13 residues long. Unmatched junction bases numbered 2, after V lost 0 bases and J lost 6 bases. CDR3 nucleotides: TGTGCCAGCAGCTTGGGACAGGGAAAGACCCAGTACTTC. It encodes CASSLGQGKTQYF. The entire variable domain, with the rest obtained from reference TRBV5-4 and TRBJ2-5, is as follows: ETGVTQSPTHLIKTRGQQVTLRCSSQSGHNTVSWYQQALGQGPQFIFQYYREEENGRGNFPPRFSGLQFPNYSSELNVNALELDDSALYLCASSLGQGKTQYFGPGTRLLVL.

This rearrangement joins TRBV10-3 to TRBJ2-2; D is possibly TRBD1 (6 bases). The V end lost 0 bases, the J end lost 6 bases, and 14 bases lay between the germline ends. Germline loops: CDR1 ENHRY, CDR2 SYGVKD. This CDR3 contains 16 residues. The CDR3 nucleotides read TGTGCCATCAGTGAGTCGAGGCAGGGGAATGCCGGGGAGCTGTTTTTT. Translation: CAISESRQGNAGELFF.

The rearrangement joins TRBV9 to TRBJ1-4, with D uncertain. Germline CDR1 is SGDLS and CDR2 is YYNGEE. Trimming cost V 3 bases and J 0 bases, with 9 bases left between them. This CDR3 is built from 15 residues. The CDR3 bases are TGTGCCAGCAGCGAGGGCATTGCAACTAATGAAAAACTGTTTTTT. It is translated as CASSEGIATNEKLFF.

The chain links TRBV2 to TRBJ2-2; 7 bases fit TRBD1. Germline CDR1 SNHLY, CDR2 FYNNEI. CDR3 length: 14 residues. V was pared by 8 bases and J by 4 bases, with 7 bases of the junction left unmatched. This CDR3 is CASGSRGFTGELFF. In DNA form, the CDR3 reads TGTGCCAGCGGGTCCAGGGGGTTCACCGGGGAGCTGTTTTTT.

The CDR3 DNA reads as TGTGCCAGCAGTGGTGCGGGGCTAGGGCGGGATGAGCAGTTCTTC. Encoded protein: CASSGAGLGRDEQFF. The chain uses TRBV25-1 and TRBJ2-1; D possibly corresponds to TRBD2 (6 bases). V lost 4 bases and J 8 bases, leaving 18 bases between the germline ends. This CDR3 has 15 amino acids. CDR1 is MGHDK and CDR2 is SYGVNS in the germline V gene.

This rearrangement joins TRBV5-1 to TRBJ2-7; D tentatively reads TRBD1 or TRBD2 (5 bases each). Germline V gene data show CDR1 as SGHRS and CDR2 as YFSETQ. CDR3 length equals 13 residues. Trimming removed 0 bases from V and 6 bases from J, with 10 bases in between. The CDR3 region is CASSLEGTTEQYF. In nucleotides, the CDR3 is TGCGCCAGCAGCTTGGAGGGGACGACCGAGCAGTACTTC.

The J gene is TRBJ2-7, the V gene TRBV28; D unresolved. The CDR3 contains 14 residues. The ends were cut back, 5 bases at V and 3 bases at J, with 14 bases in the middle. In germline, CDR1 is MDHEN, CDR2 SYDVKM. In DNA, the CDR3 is TGTGCCAGCAGTCTAGTGCAGGCAGACTACGAGCAGTACTTC. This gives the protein CASSLVQADYEQYF. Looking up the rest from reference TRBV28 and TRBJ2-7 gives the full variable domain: DVKVTQSSRYLVKRTGEKVFLECVQDMDHENMFWYRQDPGLGLRLIYFSYDVKMKEKGDIPEGYSVSREKKERFSLILESASTNQTSMYLCASSLVQADYEQYFGPGTRLTVT.

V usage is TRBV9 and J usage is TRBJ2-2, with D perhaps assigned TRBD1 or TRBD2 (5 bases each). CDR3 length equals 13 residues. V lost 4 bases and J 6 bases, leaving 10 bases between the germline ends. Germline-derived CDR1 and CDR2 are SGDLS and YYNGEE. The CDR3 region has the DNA TGTGCCAGCAGCCTTACGGGACCCGGGGAGCTGTTTTTT. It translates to CASSLTGPGELFF.

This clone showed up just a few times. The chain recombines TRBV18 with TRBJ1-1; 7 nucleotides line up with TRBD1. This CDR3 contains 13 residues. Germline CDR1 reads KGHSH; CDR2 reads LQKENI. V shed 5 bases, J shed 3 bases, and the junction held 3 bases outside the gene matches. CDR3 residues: CASSFTGDTEAFF. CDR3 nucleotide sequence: TGTGCCAGCTCATTCACAGGGGACACTGAAGCTTTCTTT.

The CDR3 loop is CASSQSGQAGNTIYF. The CDR3 region has the DNA TGTGCCAGCTCACAAAGCGGGCAAGCCGGAAACACCATATATTTT. This chain connects TRBV18 to TRBJ1-3, with D unresolved. The ends were cut back, 4 bases at V and 4 bases at J, with 14 bases in the middle. The germline V gene encodes CDR1 KGHSH and CDR2 LQKENI. CDR3 length: 15 amino acids.

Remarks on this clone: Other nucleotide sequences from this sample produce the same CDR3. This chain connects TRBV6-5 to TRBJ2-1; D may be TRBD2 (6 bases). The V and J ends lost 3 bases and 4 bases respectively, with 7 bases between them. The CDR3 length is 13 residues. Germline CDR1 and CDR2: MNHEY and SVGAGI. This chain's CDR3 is CASSYRGYNEQFF. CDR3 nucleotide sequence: TGTGCCAGCAGTTATCGGGGGTACAATGAGCAGTTCTTC.

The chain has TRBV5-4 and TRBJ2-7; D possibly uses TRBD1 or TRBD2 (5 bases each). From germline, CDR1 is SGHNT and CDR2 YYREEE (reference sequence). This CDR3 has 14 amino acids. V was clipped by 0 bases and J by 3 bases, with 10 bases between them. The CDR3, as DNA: TGTGCCAGCAGCTTGGCTGGGACCAACTACGAGCAGTACTTC. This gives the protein CASSLAGTNYEQYF.

CDR3 sequence reads: CASSLRDKSGEQYF. Written as DNA, the CDR3 is TGTGCCAGCAGCTTACGGGATAAAAGTGGCGAGCAGTACTTC. V is TRBV5-4 and J is TRBJ2-7; a possible D gene is TRBD2 (5 bases). V lost 2 bases, J lost 6 bases, and 15 bases lay in between. The CDR3 consists of 14 residues. Germline V lookup: CDR1 SGHNT, CDR2 YYREEE (reference sequence).

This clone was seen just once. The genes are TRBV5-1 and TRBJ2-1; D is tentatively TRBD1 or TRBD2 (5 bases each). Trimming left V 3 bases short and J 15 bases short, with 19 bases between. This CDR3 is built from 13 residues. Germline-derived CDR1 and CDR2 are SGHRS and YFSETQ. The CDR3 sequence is CASSSSGPHSGFF. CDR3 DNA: TGCGCCAGCAGCTCTTCGGGACCGCATTCCGGGTTCTTC.

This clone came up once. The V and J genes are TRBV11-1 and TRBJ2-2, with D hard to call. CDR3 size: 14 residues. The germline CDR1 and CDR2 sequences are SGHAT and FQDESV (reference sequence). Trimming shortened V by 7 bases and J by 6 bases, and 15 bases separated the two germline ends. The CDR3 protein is CASTPFRYSGELFF. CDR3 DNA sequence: TGTGCCAGCACCCCCTTTAGATATTCCGGGGAGCTGTTTTTT.

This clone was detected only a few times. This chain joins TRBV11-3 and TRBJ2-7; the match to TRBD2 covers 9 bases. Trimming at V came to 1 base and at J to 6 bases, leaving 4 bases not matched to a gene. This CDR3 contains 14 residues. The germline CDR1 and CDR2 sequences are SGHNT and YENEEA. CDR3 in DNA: TGTGCCAGCAGCTTAGGTGGGACTAGCAGCGAGCAGTACTTC. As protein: CASSLGGTSSEQYF.

CDR3 residues: CASSLQGGAEKLFF. CDR3 DNA: TGTGCCAGCAGTTTACAGGGGGGCGCAGAAAAACTGTTTTTT. This chain joins TRBV28 and TRBJ1-4; 7 bases agree with TRBD1. The CDR3 is 14 amino acids. Germline CDR1 and CDR2: MDHEN and SYDVKM. The trim removed 2 bases at V and 8 bases at J, leaving 5 bases unmatched.

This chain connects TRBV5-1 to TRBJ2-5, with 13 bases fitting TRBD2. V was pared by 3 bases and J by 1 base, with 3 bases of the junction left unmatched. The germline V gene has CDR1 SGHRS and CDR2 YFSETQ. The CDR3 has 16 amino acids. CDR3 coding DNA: TGCGCCAGCAGCTCACTAGCGGGAGGGCTCCAAGAGACCCAGTACTTC. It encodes CASSSLAGGLQETQYF.

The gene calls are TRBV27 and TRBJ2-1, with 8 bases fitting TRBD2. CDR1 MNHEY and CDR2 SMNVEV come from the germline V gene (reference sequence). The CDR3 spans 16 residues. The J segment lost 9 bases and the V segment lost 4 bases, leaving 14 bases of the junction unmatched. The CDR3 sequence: CASSSRLATPLGEQFF. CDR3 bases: TGTGCCAGCAGTTCAAGACTAGCGACTCCTTTAGGTGAGCAGTTCTTC.

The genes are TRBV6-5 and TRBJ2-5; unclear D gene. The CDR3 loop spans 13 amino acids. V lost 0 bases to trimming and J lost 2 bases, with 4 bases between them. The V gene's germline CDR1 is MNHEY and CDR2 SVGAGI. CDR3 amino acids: CASSYSPQETQYF. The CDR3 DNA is TGTGCCAGCAGTTACTCCCCTCAAGAGACCCAGTACTTC.

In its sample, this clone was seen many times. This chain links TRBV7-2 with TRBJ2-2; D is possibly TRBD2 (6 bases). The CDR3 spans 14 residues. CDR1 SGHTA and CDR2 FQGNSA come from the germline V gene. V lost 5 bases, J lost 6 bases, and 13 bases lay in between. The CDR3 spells CASSELAIPGELFF. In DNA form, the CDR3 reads TGTGCCAGCAGCGAACTAGCTATCCCCGGGGAGCTGTTTTTT.

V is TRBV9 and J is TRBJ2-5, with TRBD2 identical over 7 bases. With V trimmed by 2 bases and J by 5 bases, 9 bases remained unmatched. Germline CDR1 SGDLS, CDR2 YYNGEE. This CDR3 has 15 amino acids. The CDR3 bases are TGTGCCAGCAGCGTCGGGACTACTCAGGCGGAGACCCAGTACTTC. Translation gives CASSVGTTQAETQYF. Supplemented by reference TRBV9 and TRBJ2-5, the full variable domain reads DSGVTQTPKHLITATGQRVTLRCSPRSGDLSVYWYQQSLDQGLQFLIQYYNGEERAKGNILERFSAQQFPDLHSELNLSSLELGDSALYFCASSVGTTQAETQYFGPGTRLLVL.

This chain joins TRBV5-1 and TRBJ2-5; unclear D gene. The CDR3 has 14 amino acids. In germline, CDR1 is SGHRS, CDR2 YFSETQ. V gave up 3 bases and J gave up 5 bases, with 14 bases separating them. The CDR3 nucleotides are TGCGCCAGCAGCTACACGTCTGTGGGGGAGACCCAGTACTTC. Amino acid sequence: CASSYTSVGETQYF.